This is a list of T cell receptor beta chains from one sample in a study of T cells in Graves' hyperthyroidism and ophthalmopathy. TCRdb itself ran the multiplex PCR reads through MiXCR, one entry per CDR3 protein. The data hold 500,000 to 750,000 distinct CDR3 sequences, with approximately 15% observed a single time. The sequencing input was blood. The receptor source for this set is a woman younger than 35 with Graves' ophthalmopathy. CDR3s include the opening cysteine and the closing phenylalanine or tryptophan. The order of the fields is D gene, V gene, clone size, J gene, CDR3 protein, CDR3 DNA. A D gene is named only where the DNA matches it firmly. Expanded clones are given a class, and other clones once, few, many or no size at all.

D gene: .; V gene: TRBV11-1; clone size: many; J gene: TRBJ2-7; CDR3 protein: CASSLLGSGLVSYEQYF; CDR3 DNA: TGTGCCAGCAGCCTGTTAGGGTCGGGCCTCGTCTCCTACGAGCAGTACTTC
D gene: .; V gene: TRBV11-3; clone size: few; J gene: TRBJ2-7; CDR3 protein: CASSLTSAYYSYEQYF; CDR3 DNA: TGTGCCAGCTCGCTCACTAGTGCTTACTACTCCTACGAGCAGTACTTC
D gene: .; V gene: TRBV2; clone size: many; J gene: TRBJ1-2; CDR3 protein: CASRIGLNYGYTF; CDR3 DNA: TGTGCCAGCAGGATAGGGCTTAACTATGGCTACACCTTC
D gene: .; V gene: TRBV10-3; clone size: many; J gene: TRBJ2-5; CDR3 protein: CAISTGQETQYF; CDR3 DNA: TGTGCCATCAGTACAGGGCAAGAGACCCAGTACTTC
D gene: .; V gene: TRBV18; clone size: many; J gene: TRBJ1-2; CDR3 protein: CASSPSAPDGRNGYTF; CDR3 DNA: TGTGCCAGCTCACCCTCTGCACCGGACGGGAGGAATGGCTACACCTTC
D gene: TRBD2; V gene: TRBV28; clone size: many; J gene: TRBJ2-7; CDR3 protein: CASRRTGTSGYEQYF; CDR3 DNA: TGTGCCAGCAGGAGAACCGGGACTAGCGGGTACGAGCAGTACTTC
D gene: TRBD1; V gene: TRBV28; clone size: few; J gene: TRBJ2-1; CDR3 protein: CASTSQRDRVPNVDEQFF; CDR3 DNA: TGTGCCAGCACTTCTCAAAGGGACAGGGTGCCCAATGTGGATGAGCAGTTCTTC
D gene: .; V gene: TRBV20-1; clone size: many; J gene: TRBJ1-1; CDR3 protein: CSARGNTEAFF; CDR3 DNA: TGCAGTGCTAGGGGGAACACTGAAGCTTTCTTT
D gene: TRBD2; V gene: TRBV11-2; clone size: many; J gene: TRBJ2-7; CDR3 protein: CASSLEGGLAFYEQYF; CDR3 DNA: TGTGCCAGCAGCTTAGAGGGGGGACTAGCGTTCTATGAGCAGTACTTC
D gene: .; V gene: TRBV28; clone size: many; J gene: TRBJ2-7; CDR3 protein: CASSSTPSYEQYF; CDR3 DNA: TGTGCCAGCAGCTCGACTCCCTCCTACGAGCAGTACTTC
D gene: .; V gene: TRBV7-9; clone size: few; J gene: TRBJ1-6; CDR3 protein: CASLKSSYNSPLHF; CDR3 DNA: TGTGCCAGCTTAAAGAGCTCCTATAATTCACCCCTCCACTTT
D gene: .; V gene: TRBV20-1; clone size: .; J gene: TRBJ2-2; CDR3 protein: CSARQGGGRTGELFF; CDR3 DNA: TGCAGTGCTCGCCAGGGGGGGGGGCGCACCGGGGAGCTGTTTTTT
D gene: .; V gene: TRBV5-1; clone size: many; J gene: TRBJ1-2; CDR3 protein: CASSLSGNGYTF; CDR3 DNA: TGCGCCAGCAGCTTATCGGGTAATGGCTACACCTTC
D gene: .; V gene: TRBV2; clone size: many; J gene: TRBJ2-1; CDR3 protein: CASSEFGDNEQFF; CDR3 DNA: TGTGCCAGCAGTGAATTTGGGGACAATGAGCAGTTCTTC
D gene: .; V gene: TRBV24-1; clone size: few; J gene: TRBJ2-1; CDR3 protein: CATSDPNAVPGEQFF; CDR3 DNA: TGTGCCACCAGTGATCCCAACGCAGTTCCGGGTGAGCAGTTCTTC
D gene: TRBD1; V gene: TRBV20-1; clone size: few; J gene: TRBJ2-1; CDR3 protein: CSARGDRSYNEQFF; CDR3 DNA: TGCAGTGCTAGAGGGGACAGGTCCTACAATGAGCAGTTCTTC
D gene: .; V gene: TRBV27; clone size: many; J gene: TRBJ1-1; CDR3 protein: CASSSPSLNTEAFF; CDR3 DNA: TGTGCCAGCAGTTCCCCCTCTTTGAACACTGAAGCTTTCTTT